The source of this T cell receptor (beta chain) is a study of OX40 agonist ivuxolimab in advanced cancers. Background on the whole study: Ivuxolimab, which targeted the costimulatory receptor OX40 (CD134), was an agonistic, fully human IgG2 monoclonal antibody. Intravenous ivuxolimab was administered to patients every 2 weeks at six dose levels: 0.01, 0.1, 0.3, 1.5, 3 and 10 mg/kg. Among the 52 dose-escalation patients, 19 had hepatocellular carcinoma, roughly 15 melanoma, 9 renal cell carcinoma and 9 head and neck cancer. The dose-escalation cohort was 82.7% male with a mean age of 60 years, ranging from roughly 23 to 79. Prior anti-PD-1, anti-PD-L1 or anti-CTLA-4 therapy was permitted, and 40% of dose-escalation patients had received checkpoint inhibitors. Three dose-escalation patients achieved partial responses, one with hepatocellular carcinoma and two with cutaneous melanoma. The point of sequencing TCRbeta in the periphery was to test whether ivuxolimab changed TCR sequence diversity and drove clonal T-cell expansion. The paper covers the monotherapy dose-escalation part of the phase I ivuxolimab trial, which included N of about 56 patients.

Its CDR3 holds 14 amino acids, cysteine through phenylalanine. The DNA shown is the 42-base CDR3, in frame from base 1. After removal of 4 bases from V and 8 bases from J, the junction retains 7 bases not matched to a gene. CDR1 and CDR2, looked up from the germline V gene, are SGHAT and FQNNGV. To sequence the TCRbeta CDR3 region, genomic DNA was isolated from the sorted cells. The immunoSEQ Assay was used for sequencing of TCRbeta CDR3 regions. TCRdb obtained this table from immuneACCESS and retained in-frame rearrangements with V and J assigned. These tables miss some clones; where compared with another copy, unresolved V genes account for less than half of the shortfall, and the remainder is unexplained. In this sample the table shows about 88,000 clones, around 85% of which occur a single time. The ten largest clones represent over 0.2% of the sample. Findings and caveats that apply to the study as a whole: After ivuxolimab, more expanded clones were found on average in CD8+ T cells than in CD4+ T cells. Low levels of normalized T-cell clonal expansion were also shown by some nonresponding patients. In partial responders in the 0.1-3.0 mg/kg groups, normalized peripheral clonal expansion was found to be among the lowest, especially among CD8+ T cells. At doses from 0.1 to 3.0 mg/kg, clonal expansion was seen in both CD4+ and CD8+ blood T cells between baseline and week 6. Which antigens the clonally expanded peripheral T cells were specific for was not determined.

With regard to this clone: The antigen this receptor binds is unknown. The record has no base qualities; no much larger clone is one base away.

The trial excluded patients who had a history of autoimmune disease or were on systemic immunosuppression. Peripheral blood for TCR sequencing was drawn from every dose cohort at baseline, at cycle 4 day 1 and at cycle 7 day 1. Samples were obtained from an open-label, multicenter, first-in-human phase I dose-escalation trial of ivuxolimab. Adults with locally advanced or metastatic melanoma, renal cell carcinoma, hepatocellular carcinoma or head and neck squamous cell carcinoma were enrolled in the trial. Before TCR sequencing, CD4+ and CD8+ T cells were separately sorted from peripheral blood. This sequence uses TRBV11-2 and TRBJ2-2; 7 central nucleotides agree with TRBD1. The receptor comes from an adult with an advanced solid tumor such as melanoma, head and neck, liver or kidney cancer. The source was CD4+ or CD8+ T cells sorted from blood, collected in a trial of the OX40 agonist ivuxolimab. The CDR3 amino acid sequence is: CASSSWDRLGELFF. The DNA sequence follows: TGTGCCAGCAGCTCCTGGGACAGACTAGGGGAGCTGTTTTTT.